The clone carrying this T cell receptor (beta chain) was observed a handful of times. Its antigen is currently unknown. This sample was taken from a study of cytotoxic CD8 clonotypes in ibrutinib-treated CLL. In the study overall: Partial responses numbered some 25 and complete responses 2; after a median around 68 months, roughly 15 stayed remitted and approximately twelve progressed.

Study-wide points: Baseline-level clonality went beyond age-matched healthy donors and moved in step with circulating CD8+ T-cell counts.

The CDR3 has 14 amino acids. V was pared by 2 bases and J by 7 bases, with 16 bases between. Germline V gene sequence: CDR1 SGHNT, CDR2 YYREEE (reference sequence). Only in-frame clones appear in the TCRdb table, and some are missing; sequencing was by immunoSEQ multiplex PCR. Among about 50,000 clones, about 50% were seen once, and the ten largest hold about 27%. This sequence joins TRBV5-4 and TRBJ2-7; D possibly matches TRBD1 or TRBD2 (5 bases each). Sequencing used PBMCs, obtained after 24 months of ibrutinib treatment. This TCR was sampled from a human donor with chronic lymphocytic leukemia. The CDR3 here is CASSFTGAEGEQYF. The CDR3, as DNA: TGTGCCAGCAGCTTCACCGGTGCCGAGGGGGAGCAGTACTTC.